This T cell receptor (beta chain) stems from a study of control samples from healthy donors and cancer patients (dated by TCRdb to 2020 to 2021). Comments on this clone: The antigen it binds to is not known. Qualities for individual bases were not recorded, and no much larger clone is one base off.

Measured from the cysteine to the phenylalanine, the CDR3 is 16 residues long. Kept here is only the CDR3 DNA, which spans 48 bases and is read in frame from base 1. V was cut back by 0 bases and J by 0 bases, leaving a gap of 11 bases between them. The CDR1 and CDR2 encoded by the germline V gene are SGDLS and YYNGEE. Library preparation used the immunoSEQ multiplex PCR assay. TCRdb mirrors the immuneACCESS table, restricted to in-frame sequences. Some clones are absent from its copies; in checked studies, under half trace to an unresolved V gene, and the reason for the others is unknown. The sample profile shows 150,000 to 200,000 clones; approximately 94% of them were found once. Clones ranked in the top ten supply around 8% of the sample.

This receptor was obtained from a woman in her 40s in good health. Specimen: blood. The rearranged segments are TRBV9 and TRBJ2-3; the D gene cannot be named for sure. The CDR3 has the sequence CASSVAAAASTDTQYF. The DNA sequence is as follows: TGTGCCAGCAGCGTAGCGGCGGCAGCTAGCACAGATACGCAGTATTTT.